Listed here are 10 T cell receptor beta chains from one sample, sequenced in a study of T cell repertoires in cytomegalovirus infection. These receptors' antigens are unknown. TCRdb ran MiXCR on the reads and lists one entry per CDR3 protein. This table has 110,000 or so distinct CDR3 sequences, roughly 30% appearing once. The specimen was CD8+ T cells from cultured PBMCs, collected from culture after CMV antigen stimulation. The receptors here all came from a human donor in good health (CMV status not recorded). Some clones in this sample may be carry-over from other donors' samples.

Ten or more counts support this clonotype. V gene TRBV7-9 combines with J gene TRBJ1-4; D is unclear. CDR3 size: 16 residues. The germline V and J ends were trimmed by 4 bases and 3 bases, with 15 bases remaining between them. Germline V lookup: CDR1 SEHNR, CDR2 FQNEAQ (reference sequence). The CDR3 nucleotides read TGTGCCAGCAGCTCCAACGACGGCCCCGCTAATGAAAAACTGTTTTTT. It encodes CASSSNDGPANEKLFF.

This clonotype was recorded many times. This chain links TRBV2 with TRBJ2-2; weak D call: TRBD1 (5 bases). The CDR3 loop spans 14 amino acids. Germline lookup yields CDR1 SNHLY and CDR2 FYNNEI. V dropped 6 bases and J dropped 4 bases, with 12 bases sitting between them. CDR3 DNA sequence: TGTGCCAGCAGGAGCAGGGTCCCCACCGGGGAGCTGTTTTTT. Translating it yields CASRSRVPTGELFF.

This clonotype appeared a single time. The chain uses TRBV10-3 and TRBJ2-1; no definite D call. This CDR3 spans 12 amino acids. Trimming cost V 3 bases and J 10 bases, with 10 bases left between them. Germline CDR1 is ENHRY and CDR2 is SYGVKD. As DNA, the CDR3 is TGTGCCATCAGTGACAATGACCCCGAGCAGTTCTTC. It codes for CAISDNDPEQFF.

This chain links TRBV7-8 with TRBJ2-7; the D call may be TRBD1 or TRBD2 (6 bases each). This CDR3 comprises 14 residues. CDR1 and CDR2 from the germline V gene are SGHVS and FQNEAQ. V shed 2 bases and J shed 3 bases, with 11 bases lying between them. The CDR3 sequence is CASSLRQEGYEQYF. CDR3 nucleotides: TGTGCCAGCAGCTTACGACAGGAGGGCTACGAGCAGTACTTC. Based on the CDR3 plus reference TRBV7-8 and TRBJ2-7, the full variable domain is GAGVSQSPRYKVAKRGQDVALRCDPISGHVSLFWYQQALGQGPEFLTYFQNEAQLDKSGLPSDRFFAERPEGSVSTLKIQRTQQEDSAVYLCASSLRQEGYEQYFGPGTRLTVT.

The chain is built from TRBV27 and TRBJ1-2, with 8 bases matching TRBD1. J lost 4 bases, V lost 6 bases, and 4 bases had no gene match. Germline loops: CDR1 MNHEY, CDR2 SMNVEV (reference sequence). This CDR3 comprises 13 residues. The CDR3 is CASSLTGGYGYTF. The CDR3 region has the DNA TGTGCCAGCAGCTTAACAGGGGGCTATGGCTACACCTTC.

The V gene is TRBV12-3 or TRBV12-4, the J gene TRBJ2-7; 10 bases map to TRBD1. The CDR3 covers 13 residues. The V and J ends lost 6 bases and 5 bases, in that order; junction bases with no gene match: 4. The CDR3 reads CASSPTGGNEQYF. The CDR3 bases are TGTGCCAGCAGCCCGACAGGGGGCAACGAGCAGTACTTC.

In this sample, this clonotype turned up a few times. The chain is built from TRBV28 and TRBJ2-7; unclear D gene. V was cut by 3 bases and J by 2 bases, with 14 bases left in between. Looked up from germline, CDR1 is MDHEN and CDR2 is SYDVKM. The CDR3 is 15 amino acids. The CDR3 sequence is CASSFWGSPTYEQYF. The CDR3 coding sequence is TGTGCCAGCAGTTTTTGGGGTAGTCCTACCTACGAGCAGTACTTC.

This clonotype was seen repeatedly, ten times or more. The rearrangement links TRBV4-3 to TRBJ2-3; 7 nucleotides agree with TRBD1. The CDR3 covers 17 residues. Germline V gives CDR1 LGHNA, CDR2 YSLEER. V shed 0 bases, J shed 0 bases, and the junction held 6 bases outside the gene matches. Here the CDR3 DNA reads TGCGCCAGCAGCCAAGAGTGGGGGACAGTCAGCACAGATACGCAGTATTTT. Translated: CASSQEWGTVSTDTQYF.

The CDR3 spells CASSQDWLEQGIYGYTF. For the CDR3, the DNA is TGCGCCAGCAGCCAAGATTGGCTTGAACAGGGGATCTATGGCTACACCTTC. The chain is built from TRBV4-3 and TRBJ1-2; 7 bases are shared with TRBD1. The ends lost 0 bases at V and 4 bases at J; junction bases unmatched: 11. This CDR3 spans 17 amino acids. Germline CDR1 and CDR2: LGHNA and YSLEER.

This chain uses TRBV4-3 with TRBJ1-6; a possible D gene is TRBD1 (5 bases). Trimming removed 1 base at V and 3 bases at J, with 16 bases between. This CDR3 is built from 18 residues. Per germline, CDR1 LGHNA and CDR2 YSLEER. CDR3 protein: CASSQGPPGAVYNSPLHF. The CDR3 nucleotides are TGCGCCAGCAGCCAAGGCCCACCTGGGGCAGTCTATAATTCACCCCTCCACTTT.